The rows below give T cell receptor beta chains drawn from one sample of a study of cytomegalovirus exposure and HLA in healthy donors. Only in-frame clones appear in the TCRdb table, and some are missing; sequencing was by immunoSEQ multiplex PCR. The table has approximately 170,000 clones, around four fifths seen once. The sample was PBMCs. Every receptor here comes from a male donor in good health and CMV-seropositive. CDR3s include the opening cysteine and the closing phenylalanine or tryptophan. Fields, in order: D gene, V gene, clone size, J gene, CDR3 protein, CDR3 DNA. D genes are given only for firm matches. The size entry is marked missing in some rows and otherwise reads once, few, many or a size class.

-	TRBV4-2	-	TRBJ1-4	CASSQETTAEKLFF	TGTGCCAGCAGCCAAGAAACGACAGCTGAAAAACTGTTTTTT
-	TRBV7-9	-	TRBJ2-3	CASRNSPRDTDTQYF	TGTGCCAGCAGAAACAGCCCTCGGGACACAGATACGCAGTATTTT
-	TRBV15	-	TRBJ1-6	CATSIGRRDYNSPLHF	TGTGCCACCAGCATAGGCCGGCGGGACTATAATTCACCCCTCCACTTT
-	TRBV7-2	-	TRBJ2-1	CASSSRHYNEQFF	TGTGCCAGCTCTAGCAGACATTACAATGAGCAGTTCTTC
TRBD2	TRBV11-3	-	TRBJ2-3	CASSLDGTSGDGTQYF	TGTGCCAGCAGCTTAGATGGGACTAGCGGGGATGGTACGCAGTATTTT
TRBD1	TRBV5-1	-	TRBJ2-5	CASSSDRQETQYF	TGCGCCAGCAGCTCGGACAGGCAAGAGACCCAGTACTTC
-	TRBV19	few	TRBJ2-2	CASTTFGGLNTGELFF	TGTGCCAGTACCACCTTCGGGGGACTGAACACCGGGGAGCTGTTTTTT
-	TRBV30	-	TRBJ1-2	CAWSATANYGYTF	TGTGCCTGGAGTGCGACAGCTAACTATGGCTACACCTTC
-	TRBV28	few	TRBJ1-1	CASSGGDRGGNTEAFF	TGTGCCAGCAGTGGGGGGGACCGAGGGGGGAACACTGAAGCTTTCTTT
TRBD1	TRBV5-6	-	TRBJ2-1	CASRGGQGNYNEQFF	TGTGCCAGCAGGGGGGGACAGGGGAACTACAATGAGCAGTTCTTC
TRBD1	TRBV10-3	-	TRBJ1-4	CATGQGKANEKLFF	TGTGCCACCGGACAGGGGAAAGCTAATGAAAAACTGTTTTTT
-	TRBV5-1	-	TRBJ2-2	CASSLELGEMAGELFF	TGCGCCAGCAGCTTGGAGTTGGGAGAAATGGCCGGGGAGCTGTTTTTT
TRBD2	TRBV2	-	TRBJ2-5	CASSPPGLARETQYF	TGTGCCAGCAGTCCTCCGGGACTAGCGAGGGAGACCCAGTACTTC
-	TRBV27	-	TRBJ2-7	CASSLGSRPYEQYF	TGTGCCAGCAGTTTAGGGAGCCGACCCTACGAGCAGTACTTC
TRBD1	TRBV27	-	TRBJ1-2	CASSFGGGAPYGYTF	TGTGCCAGCAGTTTCGGAGGGGGCGCCCCCTATGGCTACACCTTC
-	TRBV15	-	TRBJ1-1	CATSGGISPEAFF	TGTGCCACCAGTGGGGGGATTAGCCCTGAAGCTTTCTTT
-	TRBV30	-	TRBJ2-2	CAWAVKGTFYTGELFF	TGTGCCTGGGCTGTAAAAGGGACTTTTTACACCGGGGAGCTGTTTTTT